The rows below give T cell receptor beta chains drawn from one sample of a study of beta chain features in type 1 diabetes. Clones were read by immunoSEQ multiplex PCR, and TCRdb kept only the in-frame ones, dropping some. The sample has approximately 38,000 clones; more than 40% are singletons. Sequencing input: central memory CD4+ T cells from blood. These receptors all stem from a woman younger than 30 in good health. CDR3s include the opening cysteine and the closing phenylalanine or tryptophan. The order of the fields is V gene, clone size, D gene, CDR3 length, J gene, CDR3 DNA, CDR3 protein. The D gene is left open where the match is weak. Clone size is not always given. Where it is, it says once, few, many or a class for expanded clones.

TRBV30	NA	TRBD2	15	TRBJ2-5	TGTGCCTGGAGCCCAGCGGGGGGGCTGGGGGAGACCCAGTACTTC	CAWSPAGGLGETQYF
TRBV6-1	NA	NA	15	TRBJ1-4	TGTGCCAGCACCATCGGGACTCCGGGGACTGAAAAACTGTTTTTT	CASTIGTPGTEKLFF
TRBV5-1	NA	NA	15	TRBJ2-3	TGCGCCAGCAGCTTGGCCCTAGTTGGGACAGATACGCAGTATTTT	CASSLALVGTDTQYF
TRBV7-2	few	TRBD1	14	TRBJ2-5	TGTGCCAGCAGCTTGACAGGGCCCCAGAAGACCCAGTACTTC	CASSLTGPQKTQYF
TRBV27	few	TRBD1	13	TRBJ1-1	TGTGCCAGCAGAATGACAGGGTTCCTTGAAGCTTTCTTT	CASRMTGFLEAFF
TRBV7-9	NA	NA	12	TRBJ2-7	TGTGCCAGCAGCGGCCGCTCCTACGAGCAGTACTTC	CASSGRSYEQYF
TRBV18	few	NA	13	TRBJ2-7	TGTGCCAGCTCACCACCGAGCTCCTACGAGCAGTACTTC	CASSPPSSYEQYF
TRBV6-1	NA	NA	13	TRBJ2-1	TGTGCCAGCAGTCCCCGACAGTACAATGAGCAGTTCTTC	CASSPRQYNEQFF
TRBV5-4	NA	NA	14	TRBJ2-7	TGTGCCAGCAGCTTGAGTACAGGGTACCACGAGCAGTACTTC	CASSLSTGYHEQYF
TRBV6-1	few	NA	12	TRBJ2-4	TGTGCCAGCAGCTCAGCGGTTAGCATTCAGTACTTC	CASSSAVSIQYF
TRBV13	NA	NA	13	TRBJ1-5	TGTGCCAGCAGCTTAGCGGGGAATCAGCCCCAGCATTTT	CASSLAGNQPQHF
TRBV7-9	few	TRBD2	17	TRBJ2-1	TGTGCCAGCAGCTTTAGCGGGGGCGGGAGCTCCTACAATGAGCAGTTCTTC	CASSFSGGGSSYNEQFF
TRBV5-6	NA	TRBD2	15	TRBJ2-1	TGTGCCAGCAGCTTGGAAGCGGGAGGGTTCGGGGAGCAGTTCTTC	CASSLEAGGFGEQFF
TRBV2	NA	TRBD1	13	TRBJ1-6	TGTGCCAGCTCGGACAGGGGGTTTTCACCCCTCCACTTT	CASSDRGFSPLHF
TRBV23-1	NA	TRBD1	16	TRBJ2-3	TGCGCCAGCAGTCGTCTAATGGGGACAGTAACAGATACGCAGTATTTT	CASSRLMGTVTDTQYF
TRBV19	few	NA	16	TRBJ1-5	TGTGCCAGCCAACATCCTTACAGGGTTCGCAATCAGCCCCAGCATTTT	CASQHPYRVRNQPQHF
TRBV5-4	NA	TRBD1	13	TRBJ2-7	TGTGCCAGCAGCCGGGACAGGAGCTACGAGCAGTACTTC	CASSRDRSYEQYF
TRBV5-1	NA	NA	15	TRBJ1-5	TGCGCCAGCAGCTTGGCCGGGGGTAGCAATCAGCCCCAGCATTTT	CASSLAGGSNQPQHF
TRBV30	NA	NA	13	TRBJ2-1	TGTGCTCTGGGGGGACGGGCGAACAATGAGCAGTTCTTC	CALGGRANNEQFF
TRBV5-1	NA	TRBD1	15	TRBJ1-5	TGCGCCAGCAGCTCTACAGGGGAATTAGGTCAGCCCCAGCATTTT	CASSSTGELGQPQHF
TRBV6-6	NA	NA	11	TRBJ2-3	TGTGCCAGCAGACAGGTAGATACGCAGTATTTT	CASRQVDTQYF
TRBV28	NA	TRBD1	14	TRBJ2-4	TGTGCCAGCAGCGCAGGGGGCCGGAAAAACATTCAGTACTTC	CASSAGGRKNIQYF
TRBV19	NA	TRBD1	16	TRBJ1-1	TGTGCCAGTAGACGGACAGGTGCAATGGCCTCCACTGAAGCTTTCTTT	CASRRTGAMASTEAFF
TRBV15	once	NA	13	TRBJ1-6	TGTGCCACCAGCAGAGGGAGAGACGGGGCCCTCCACTTT	CATSRGRDGALHF
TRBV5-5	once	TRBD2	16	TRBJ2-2	TGTGCCAGCAGCTCACAGCGGGGTACCGACACCGGGGAGCTGTTTTTT	CASSSQRGTDTGELFF
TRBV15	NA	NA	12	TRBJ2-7	TGTGCCACCAGCACAGGCTCCTACGAGCAGTACTTC	CATSTGSYEQYF
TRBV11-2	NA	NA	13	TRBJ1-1	TGTGCCAGCAGCGGATCAGGGAACACTGAAGCTTTCTTT	CASSGSGNTEAFF
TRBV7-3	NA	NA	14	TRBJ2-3	TGTGCCAGCAGAAGAGACAGATTCACAGATACGCAGTATTTT	CASRRDRFTDTQYF
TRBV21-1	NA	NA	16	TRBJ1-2	TGTGCCAGCAGCAAAGGGGTGCTCAGGGTTAACTATGGCTACACCTTC	CASSKGVLRVNYGYTF
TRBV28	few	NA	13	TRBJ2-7	TGTGCCAGCAGCGTAGGGGGACCATACGAGCAGTACTTC	CASSVGGPYEQYF
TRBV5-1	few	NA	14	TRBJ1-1	TGCGCCAGCACCACCGGGAGGGGCTATTCTGAAGCTTTCTTT	CASTTGRGYSEAFF
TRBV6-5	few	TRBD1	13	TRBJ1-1	TGTGCCAGCAGGGACAGGGGGAACACTGAAGCTTTCTTT	CASRDRGNTEAFF
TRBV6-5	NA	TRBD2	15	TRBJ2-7	TGTGCCAGCAGTTACCTAGCGGGGGTATCCTACGAGCAGTACTTC	CASSYLAGVSYEQYF
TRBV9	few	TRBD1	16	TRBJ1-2	TGTGCCAGCAGCGTAGTGACAGGGCCCGGTCTAAATGGCTACACCTTC	CASSVVTGPGLNGYTF
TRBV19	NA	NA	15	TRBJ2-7	TGTGCCAGTAGTATTCTAGCGACCCGATACGACGAGCAGTACTTC	CASSILATRYDEQYF
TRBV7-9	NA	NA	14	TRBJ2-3	TGTGCCAGCAGCCGTCGGACTAGCACAGATACGCAGTATTTT	CASSRRTSTDTQYF
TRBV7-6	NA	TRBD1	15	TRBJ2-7	TGTGCCAGCAGCCGAGCCGGGACAGTGGCCTACGAGCAGTACTTC	CASSRAGTVAYEQYF
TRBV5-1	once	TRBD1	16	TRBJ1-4	TGCGCCACCGGACAGGGGACACCCGCAACTAATGAAAAACTGTTTTTT	CATGQGTPATNEKLFF
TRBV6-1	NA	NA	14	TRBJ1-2	TGTGCCAGCAGTGAAGCCGCGGGCGGCTATGGCTACACCTTC	CASSEAAGGYGYTF
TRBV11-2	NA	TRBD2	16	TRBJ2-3	TGTGCCAGCAGCTTCCGGACTAGCGGGAGGGCAGATACGCAGTATTTT	CASSFRTSGRADTQYF
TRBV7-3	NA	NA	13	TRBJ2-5	TGTGCCAGCAGCTTAACAGGGGCAGAGACCCAGTACTTC	CASSLTGAETQYF
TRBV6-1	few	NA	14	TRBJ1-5	TGTGCCAGCAGTGAAGGGGGCTGGGATCAGCCCCAGCATTTT	CASSEGGWDQPQHF
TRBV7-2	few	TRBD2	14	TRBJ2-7	TGTGCCAGCAGCCTAGCGGGAGGGCCGGGTGAGCAGTACTTC	CASSLAGGPGEQYF
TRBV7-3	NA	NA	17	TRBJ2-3	TGTGCCAGCAGCCAATCAGGCCCTCTAAGCGGTGACAATACGCAGTATTTT	CASSQSGPLSGDNTQYF
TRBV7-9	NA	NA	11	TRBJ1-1	TGTGCCAGCAGCCGGAACACTGAAGCTTTCTTT	CASSRNTEAFF
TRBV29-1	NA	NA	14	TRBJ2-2	TGCAGCGTTGCCCCCAGCCAGGGCACCGGGGAGCTGTTTTTT	CSVAPSQGTGELFF
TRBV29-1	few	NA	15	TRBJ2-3	TGCAGCGTTGTTCGTACAGGCGATATTGCAGATACGCAGTATTTT	CSVVRTGDIADTQYF
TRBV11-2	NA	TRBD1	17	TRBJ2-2	TGTGCCAGCAGGTTCGGCCTCGGACAGGGTCGGACCGGGGAGCTGTTTTTT	CASRFGLGQGRTGELFF
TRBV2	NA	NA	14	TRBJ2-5	TGTGCCAGCAGTGAACTGGACAGACAAGAGACCCAGTACTTC	CASSELDRQETQYF
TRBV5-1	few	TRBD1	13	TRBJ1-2	TGCGCCAGCAGCGAGGACAGGAACTATGGCTACACCTTC	CASSEDRNYGYTF
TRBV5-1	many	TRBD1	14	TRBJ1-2	TGCGCCAGCAGCCTAGGACAGGGGGACGGAGGCTACACCTTC	CASSLGQGDGGYTF
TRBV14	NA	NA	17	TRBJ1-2	TGTGCCAGCAGCCAAGACCTCCGGACAGCTGCTGACTATGGCTACACCTTC	CASSQDLRTAADYGYTF
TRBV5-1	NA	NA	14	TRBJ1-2	TGCGCCAGCACCCATGGGGGGTTAAACTATGGCTACACCTTC	CASTHGGLNYGYTF
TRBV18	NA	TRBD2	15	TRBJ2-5	TGTGCCAGCTCACCACCTAGCGGGAGAGAAGAGACCCAGTACTTC	CASSPPSGREETQYF
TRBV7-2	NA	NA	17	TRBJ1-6	TGTGCCAGCAGCCCGACCGGACAGCGAATTTGGAATTCACCCCTCCACTTT	CASSPTGQRIWNSPLHF
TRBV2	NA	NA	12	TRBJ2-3	TGTGCCAGCAGTCCGACTATAGATACGCAGTATTTT	CASSPTIDTQYF
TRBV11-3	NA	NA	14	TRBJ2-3	TGTGCCAGCAGCTTTGGCCACCTCCCCACGACGCAGTATTTT	CASSFGHLPTTQYF